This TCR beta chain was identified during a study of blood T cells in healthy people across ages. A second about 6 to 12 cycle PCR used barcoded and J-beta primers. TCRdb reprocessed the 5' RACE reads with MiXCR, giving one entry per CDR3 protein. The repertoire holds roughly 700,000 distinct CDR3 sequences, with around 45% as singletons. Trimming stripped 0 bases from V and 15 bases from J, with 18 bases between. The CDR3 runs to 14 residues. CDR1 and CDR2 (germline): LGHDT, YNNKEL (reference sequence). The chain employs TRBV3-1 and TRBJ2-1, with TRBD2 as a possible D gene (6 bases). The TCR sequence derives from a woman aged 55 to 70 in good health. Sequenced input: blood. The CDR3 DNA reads TGTGCCAGCAGCCAAGAGCTAGCGAGGAAAGGTCTGTTCTTC. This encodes CASSQELARKGLFF.